This TCR beta chain is from a study of control samples from healthy donors and cancer patients. This CDR3 spans 13 amino acids. From germline, CDR1 is MNHEY and CDR2 SVGAGI. V was pared by 5 bases and J by 5 bases, with 12 bases between. The table came from immunoSEQ multiplex PCR; TCRdb's copy has only in-frame clones and leaves some out. In the table there are under 200,000 clones, about 90% of which are singletons. The TCR originated in a young woman in good health. The sequenced sample was blood. The rearrangement uses TRBV6-5 and TRBJ1-1, with D possibly matching TRBD1 (6 bases). CDR3 protein: CASSTQGRTEAFF. Here the CDR3 DNA reads TGTGCCAGCAGTACTCAGGGGAGGACTGAAGCTTTCTTT.